This paragraph reports one TCR beta chain. The antigen is undetermined. This specimen belongs to a study of T cell responses to AZD1222 COVID-19 vaccine. Here immunoSEQ multiplex PCR was the method, and the copy in TCRdb shows in-frame clones only, minus some. This table has about 110,000 clones, over 80% appearing once. Points from the study as a whole: None of the repertoires were sampled until the peak T cell response had passed. Receipt of two AZD1222 doses was followed by a rise in Spike-specific TCR breadth and depth.

This clonotype originated in an adult who received the AZD1222 COVID-19 vaccine. Sequencing used peripheral blood, obtained 28 days after the second AZD1222 dose.

The CDR3 nucleotides read TGTGCCAGCAGTACCCCCGGGGGGGGCTGGACAGATACGCAGTATTTT. It codes for CASSTPGGGWTDTQYF. The chain couples TRBV28 to TRBJ2-3, with 8 bases fitting TRBD2. J lost 3 bases, V lost 5 bases, and 10 bases had no gene match. There are 16 residues in the CDR3. In germline, CDR1 is MDHEN, CDR2 SYDVKM. Variable domain in full (rest from reference TRBV28 and TRBJ2-3): DVKVTQSSRYLVKRTGEKVFLECVQDMDHENMFWYRQDPGLGLRLIYFSYDVKMKEKGDIPEGYSVSREKKERFSLILESASTNQTSMYLCASSTPGGGWTDTQYFGPGTRLTVL.